Each of the 14 T cell receptor beta chains below was sequenced from the same sample in a study of blood T cell repertoires in COVID-19. Generated by immunoSEQ multiplex PCR, the TCRdb table keeps only in-frame clones and is missing some. Of hundreds of thousands of clones listed, 70% to 90% are singletons. Sequenced input: PBMCs or T cells enriched from blood (not recorded which). Receptors originate from a man between 35 and 55 years old who had recovered from COVID-19.

This clone was counted between two and nine times. The chain links TRBV4-3 to TRBJ1-2; a weak D match, TRBD1 (6 bases). CDR1 is LGHNA and CDR2 is YSLEER in the germline V gene. V was shortened by 2 bases and J by 3 bases, with 10 bases between the two germline ends. CDR3 length equals 14 residues. CDR3 residues: CASSQNTGYYGYTF. The CDR3 DNA follows: TGCGCCAGCAGCCAAAATACAGGGTACTATGGCTACACCTTC.

This sequence joins TRBV29-1 and TRBJ2-2; 9 nucleotides agree with TRBD1. CDR3 length: 12 residues. Unmatched junction bases numbered 4, after V lost 7 bases and J lost 7 bases. Germline lookup yields CDR1 SQVTM and CDR2 ANQGSEA. The CDR3 DNA sequence: TGCAGCGCCGGACAGGGGATCGGGGAGCTGTTTTTT. It encodes CSAGQGIGELFF.

The chain joins TRBV6-1 to TRBJ1-4; D call uncertain. V was pared by 0 bases and J by 4 bases, with 12 bases between. Germline V CDR1 and CDR2: MNHNS, SASEGT. CDR3 length equals 16 residues. The CDR3 nucleotides are TGTGCCAGCAGTGAAGCGCCGGGAGATCATAATGAAAAACTGTTTTTT. Translating it yields CASSEAPGDHNEKLFF.

This sequence joins TRBV19 and TRBJ1-1, with a weak D call TRBD1 (5 bases). The germline CDR1 and CDR2 sequences are LNHDA and SQIVND (reference sequence). V was cut by 3 bases and J by 3 bases, with 8 bases left in between. The CDR3 is 13 amino acids. CDR3 bases: TGTGCCAGTAGTATGCAGGGTTACACTGAAGCTTTCTTT. This sequence encodes CASSMQGYTEAFF.

The chain employs TRBV7-3 and TRBJ2-7; 10 nucleotides agree with TRBD1. The CDR3 length is 17 residues. Germline V gene sequence: CDR1 SGHTA, CDR2 FQGTGA. Trimming cost V 2 bases and J 6 bases; bases outside gene matches: 13. Here the CDR3 DNA reads TGTGCCAGCAGCTTAGGAGTATACGGGACAGGGGCATCCGAGCAGTACTTC. This translates into CASSLGVYGTGASEQYF.

This clone was seen a single time. The V gene is TRBV6-6, the J gene TRBJ2-2; tentative D call: TRBD1 (6 bases). The CDR3 runs to 12 residues. The germline V and J ends were trimmed by 6 bases and 7 bases, with 9 bases remaining between them. The germline gives CDR1 MNHNY, CDR2 SVGAGI (reference sequence). CDR3 amino acids: CASRPDSGELFF. CDR3 nucleotides: TGTGCCAGCAGACCGGACAGCGGGGAGCTGTTTTTT.

The chain combines TRBV7-3 with TRBJ2-3; D remains ambiguous. CDR3 length: 13 residues. Germline lookup yields CDR1 SGHTA and CDR2 FQGTGA. V shed 2 bases and J shed 2 bases, with 5 bases lying between them. DNA for the CDR3: TGTGCCAGCAGCTTACCTAACACAGATACGCAGTATTTT. Its protein product is CASSLPNTDTQYF.

The chain has TRBV5-1 and TRBJ2-7, with 7 bases that match TRBD2. Germline V gives CDR1 SGHRS, CDR2 YFSETQ. V shed 4 bases and J 3 bases; nucleotides not matched to a gene: 7. This CDR3 comprises 14 residues. This chain's CDR3 is CASSLQRERYEQYF. CDR3 nucleotide sequence: TGCGCCAGCAGCCTCCAGCGGGAACGCTACGAGCAGTACTTC. The entire variable domain, with the rest obtained from reference TRBV5-1 and TRBJ2-7, is as follows: KAGVTQTPRYLIKTRGQQVTLSCSPISGHRSVSWYQQTPGQGLQFLFEYFSETQRNKGNFPGRFSGRQFSNSRSEMNVSTLELGDSALYLCASSLQRERYEQYFGPGTRLTVT.

This clone was seen repeatedly, ten times or more. The chain has TRBV2 and TRBJ2-3, with 9 positions matching TRBD2. The ends lost 3 bases at V and 3 bases at J; junction bases unmatched: 4. CDR1 and CDR2 (germline): SNHLY, FYNNEI. The length of the CDR3 is 15 residues. CDR3 sequence (DNA): TGTGCCAGCAGTGATAGTAGCGGGGGAACAGATACGCAGTATTTT. It encodes CASSDSSGGTDTQYF.

The rearrangement links TRBV12-3 or TRBV12-4 to TRBJ1-1; 12 bases are a match to TRBD1. J lost 11 bases, V lost 7 bases, and 8 bases had no gene match. CDR3 length equals 13 residues. CDR3 amino acids: CASTQGQGAWAFF. DNA for the CDR3: TGTGCCAGCACCCAGGGACAGGGGGCTTGGGCTTTCTTT.

V and J are TRBV6-2 or TRBV6-3 and TRBJ2-3, with 9 positions matching TRBD2. The trim removed 2 bases at V and 0 bases at J, leaving 9 bases unmatched. There are 18 residues in the CDR3. Germline loops: CDR1 MNHEY, CDR2 SVGEGT. Here the CDR3 reads CASSYIYAGGPSTDTQYF. CDR3 bases: TGTGCCAGCAGTTACATTTACGCGGGAGGGCCAAGCACAGATACGCAGTATTTT.

This clone appeared once. This chain connects TRBV7-9 to TRBJ2-5; possibly TRBD1 for D (6 bases). This CDR3 contains 15 residues. Trimming removed 3 bases at V and 5 bases at J, with 16 bases between. Germline CDR1 and CDR2: SEHNR and FQNEAQ (reference sequence). CDR3 sequence reads: CASSFRLGAGETQYF. As DNA, the CDR3 is TGTGCCAGCAGCTTCCGGCTGGGGGCAGGGGAGACCCAGTACTTC. Together with reference TRBV7-9 and TRBJ2-5, the CDR3 gives the full variable domain: DTGVSQNPRHKITKRGQNVTFRCDPISEHNRLYWYRQTLGQGPEFLTYFQNEAQLEKSRLLSDRFSAERPKGSFSTLEIQRTEQGDSAMYLCASSFRLGAGETQYFGPGTRLLVL.

In its sample, this clone was seen once. The identical CDR3 is also encoded by other nucleotide sequences in the sample. The chain couples TRBV3-1 (or the pseudogene TRBV3-2) to TRBJ1-5; 7 bases agree with TRBD1. The CDR3 length is 14 residues. V shed 1 base, J shed 7 bases, and the junction held 4 bases outside the gene matches. CDR1 is LGHDT and CDR2 is YNNKEL in the germline V gene (reference sequence). The CDR3 loop reads CASSQGTGDQPQHF. The CDR3, as DNA: TGTGCCAGCAGCCAAGGCACAGGGGACCAGCCCCAGCATTTT.

The chain has TRBV6-5 and TRBJ1-2; 7 positions agree with TRBD1. Germline V CDR1 and CDR2: MNHEY, SVGAGI. The CDR3 spans 15 residues. V lost 6 bases to trimming and J lost 4 bases; unmatched junction nucleotides: 11. DNA of the CDR3: TGTGCCAGCAGGGGGTTATTAGGGACAGCCTATGGCTACACCTTC. Protein: CASRGLLGTAYGYTF.